This is a list of T cell receptor beta chains from one sample in a study of blood T cell repertoires in COVID-19. Only in-frame clones appear in the TCRdb table, and some are missing; sequencing was by immunoSEQ multiplex PCR. The sample has 170,000 or so clones, around nine tenths seen once; the top ten hold approximately 0.48%. Material: peripheral blood. These receptors came from a man aged 50 or older with acute or convalescent COVID-19. Both conserved end residues are part of each CDR3. A D gene is named only where the DNA matches it firmly. Rows give clone size only sometimes, using once, few, many, or a class for an expanded clone.

>TRBV5-6|.|TRBD1|TRBJ1-4
CASSLVGDHRGREKLFF
TGTGCCAGCAGCTTGGTGGGGGACCACAGGGGGCGTGAAAAACTGTTTTTT
>TRBV11-2|.|.|TRBJ2-5
CASSLVTGPLGRETQYF
TGTGCCAGCAGCTTAGTGACAGGCCCTTTAGGAAGGGAGACCCAGTACTTC
>TRBV19|.|.|TRBJ2-7
CASSLTSPSYEQYF
TGTGCCAGTAGCCTGACTAGTCCATCCTACGAGCAGTACTTC
>TRBV18|.|.|TRBJ1-1
CASSTTSNYLNTEAFF
TGTGCCAGCTCAACCACATCCAACTACTTGAACACTGAAGCTTTCTTT
>TRBV27|.|.|TRBJ1-3
CASRDGGAGNTIYF
TGTGCCAGCAGGGACGGGGGGGCTGGAAACACCATATATTTT
>TRBV6-4|.|.|TRBJ1-5
CASSTQGPGRNQPQHF
TGTGCCAGCAGCACCCAGGGTCCTGGGCGCAATCAGCCCCAGCATTTT
>TRBV18|.|TRBD2|TRBJ2-7
CASSPPSAGAYEQYF
TGTGCCAGCTCACCACCCTCGGCGGGAGCCTACGAGCAGTACTTC
>TRBV27|.|.|TRBJ2-3
CASPPVTDTQYF
TGTGCCAGCCCCCCCGTAACAGATACGCAGTATTTT
>TRBV7-8|few|TRBD1|TRBJ1-3
CASSTDRDGNTIYF
TGTGCCAGCAGCACCGACAGGGATGGAAACACCATATATTTT
>TRBV19|.|TRBD1|TRBJ2-6
CASRRTGRNSGANVLTF
TGTGCCAGTAGGCGGACAGGTCGAAACTCTGGGGCCAACGTCCTGACTTTC
>TRBV2|once|TRBD1|TRBJ1-6
CASSANRGSGSPLHF
TGTGCCAGCAGCGCTAACAGGGGTTCGGGTTCACCCCTCCACTTT
>TRBV7-2|.|.|TRBJ1-5
CASSKAGWSNQPQHF
TGTGCCAGCAGCAAAGCAGGGTGGAGCAATCAGCCCCAGCATTTT
>TRBV9|.|.|TRBJ1-6
CASSFQGGNSPLHF
TGTGCCAGCAGCTTCCAGGGAGGTAATTCACCCCTCCACTTT
>TRBV6-6|.|.|TRBJ1-5
CASSYWQDFNQPQHF
TGTGCCAGCAGTTACTGGCAGGACTTCAATCAGCCCCAGCATTTT
>TRBV28|.|TRBD2|TRBJ2-1
CASSTSGRGSGNEQFF
TGTGCCAGCAGTACTAGCGGGAGGGGGTCTGGGAATGAGCAGTTCTTC
>TRBV7-9|.|TRBD1|TRBJ1-5
CASSPGQGHQPQHF
TGTGCCAGCAGCCCGGGACAGGGTCATCAGCCCCAGCATTTT
>TRBV10-2|.|.|TRBJ1-4
CASSFPGRGEEKLFF
TGCGCCAGCAGCTTTCCGGGACGGGGGGAAGAAAAACTGTTTTTT
>TRBV7-8|.|TRBD2|TRBJ2-1
CASSLRTSGRPPNEQFF
TGTGCCAGCAGCCTGAGGACTAGCGGGCGACCTCCCAATGAGCAGTTCTTC
>TRBV28|.|TRBD1|TRBJ2-3
CASLPGQRTTDTQYF
TGTGCCAGCCTGCCGGGACAGAGGACCACAGATACGCAGTATTTT
>TRBV9|.|TRBD1|TRBJ2-7
CASSEGGGLTYEQYF
TGTGCCAGCAGCGAAGGGGGCGGGTTAACCTACGAGCAGTACTTC
>TRBV28|once|TRBD1|TRBJ2-1
CASSLWDRVGSEQFF
TGTGCCAGCAGTCTCTGGGACAGGGTAGGAAGTGAGCAGTTCTTC
>TRBV5-4|.|.|TRBJ1-1
CASSPGGEGMNTEAFF
TGTGCCAGCAGCCCGGGGGGGGAAGGGATGAACACTGAAGCTTTCTTT
>TRBV30|.|.|TRBJ1-4
CAWSVSLSPRSTNEKLFF
TGTGCCTGGAGTGTAAGTCTATCACCGAGATCAACTAATGAAAAACTGTTTTTT
>TRBV6-2/TRBV6-3|.|TRBD1|TRBJ2-4
CASSYSGQGGGAKNIQYF
TGTGCCAGCAGTTACTCGGGACAGGGCGGTGGGGCCAAAAACATTCAGTACTTC